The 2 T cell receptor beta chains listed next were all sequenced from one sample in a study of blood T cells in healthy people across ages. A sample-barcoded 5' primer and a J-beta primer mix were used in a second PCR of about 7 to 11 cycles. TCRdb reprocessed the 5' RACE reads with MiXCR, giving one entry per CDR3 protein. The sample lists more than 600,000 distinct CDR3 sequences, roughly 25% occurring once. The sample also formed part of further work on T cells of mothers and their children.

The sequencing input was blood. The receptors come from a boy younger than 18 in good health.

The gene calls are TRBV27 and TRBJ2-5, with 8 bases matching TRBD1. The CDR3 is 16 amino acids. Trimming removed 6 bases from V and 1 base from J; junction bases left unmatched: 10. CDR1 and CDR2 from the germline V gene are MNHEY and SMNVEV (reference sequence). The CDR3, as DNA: TGTGCCAGCAGCGAAGCGCCCAGGGGGCCCCAAGAGACCCAGTACTTC. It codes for CASSEAPRGPQETQYF.

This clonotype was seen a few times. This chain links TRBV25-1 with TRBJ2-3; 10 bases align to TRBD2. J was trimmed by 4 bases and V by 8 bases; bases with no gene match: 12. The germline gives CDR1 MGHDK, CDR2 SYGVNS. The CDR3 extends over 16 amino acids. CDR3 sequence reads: CASPPLAGVLADTQYF. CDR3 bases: TGTGCCAGCCCCCCTCTAGCGGGAGTTCTTGCAGATACGCAGTATTTT.